Listed here is a single T cell receptor beta chain. Germline lookup yields CDR1 SGHTA and CDR2 FQGNSA. The CDR3 extends over 17 amino acids. Deletions cut 1 base from V and 2 bases from J, with 17 bases between. In the original workflow: Amplified reference gene primers provided the basis for estimating nucleated cell counts. Sequenced by immunoSEQ multiplex PCR; TCRdb stores in-frame clones only, minus some. The V and J calls and the clone size are those of that table, but D and trimming were determined from the DNA. In the table there are fewer than 250,000 clones, roughly 85% of which are singletons. This sample is part of a study of blood T cell repertoires in COVID-19. Study background: T cells, B-cell-depleted T cells, or PBMCs supplied cDNA or gDNA.

This receptor was identified in a woman aged 40 to 49 with acute COVID-19. The chain combines TRBV7-2 with TRBJ1-1; D possibly corresponds to TRBD1 (6 bases). Sequencing was carried out using PBMCs or T cells enriched from blood (not recorded which). This CDR3 reads CASSLVPPGQSNTEAFF. CDR3 DNA sequence: TGTGCCAGCAGCTTAGTCCCTCCTGGACAGAGTAACACTGAAGCTTTCTTT.